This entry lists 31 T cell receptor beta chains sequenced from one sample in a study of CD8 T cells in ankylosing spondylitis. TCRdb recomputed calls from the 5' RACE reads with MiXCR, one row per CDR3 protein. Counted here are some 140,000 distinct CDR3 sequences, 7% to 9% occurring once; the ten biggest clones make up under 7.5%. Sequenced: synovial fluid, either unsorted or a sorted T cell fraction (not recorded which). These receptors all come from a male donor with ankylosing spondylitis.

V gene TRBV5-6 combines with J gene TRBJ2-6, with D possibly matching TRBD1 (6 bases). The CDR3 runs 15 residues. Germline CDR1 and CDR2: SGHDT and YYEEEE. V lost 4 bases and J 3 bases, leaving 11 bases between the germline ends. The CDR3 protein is CASSPRQVGANVLTF. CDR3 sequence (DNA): TGTGCCAGCAGCCCCCGACAGGTTGGGGCCAACGTCCTGACTTTC. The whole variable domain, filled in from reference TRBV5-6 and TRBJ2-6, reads DAGVTQSPTHLIKTRGQQVTLRCSPKSGHDTVSWYQQALGQGPQFIFQYYEEEERQRGNFPDRFSGHQFPNYSSELNVNALLLGDSALYLCASSPRQVGANVLTFGAGSRLTVL.

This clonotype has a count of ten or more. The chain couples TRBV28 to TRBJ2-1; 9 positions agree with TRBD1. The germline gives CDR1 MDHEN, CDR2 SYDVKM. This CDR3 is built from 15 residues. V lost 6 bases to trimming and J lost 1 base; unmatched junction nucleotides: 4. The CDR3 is CASRLQGASYNEQFF. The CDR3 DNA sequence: TGTGCCAGCAGGTTACAGGGGGCATCCTACAATGAGCAGTTCTTC.

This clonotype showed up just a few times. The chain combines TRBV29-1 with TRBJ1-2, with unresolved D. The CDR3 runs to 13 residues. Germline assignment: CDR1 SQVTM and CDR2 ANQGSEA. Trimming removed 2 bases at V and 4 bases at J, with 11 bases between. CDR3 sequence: CSVELGQFYGYTF. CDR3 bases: TGCAGCGTTGAACTAGGGCAATTCTATGGCTACACCTTC.

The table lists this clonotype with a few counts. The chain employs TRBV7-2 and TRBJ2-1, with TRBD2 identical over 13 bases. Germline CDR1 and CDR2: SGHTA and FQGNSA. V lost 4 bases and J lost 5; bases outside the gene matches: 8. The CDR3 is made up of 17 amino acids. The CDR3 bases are TGTGCCAGCAGCTCCCCACTAGCGGGGGGGCCCCACAATGAGCAGTTCTTC. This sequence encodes CASSSPLAGGPHNEQFF.

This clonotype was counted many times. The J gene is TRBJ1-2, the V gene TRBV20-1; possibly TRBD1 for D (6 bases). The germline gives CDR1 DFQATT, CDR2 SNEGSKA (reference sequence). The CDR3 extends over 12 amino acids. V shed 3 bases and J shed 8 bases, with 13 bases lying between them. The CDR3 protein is CSASRGRGGYTF. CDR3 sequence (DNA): TGCAGTGCTAGTCGGGGAAGGGGGGGCTACACCTTC.

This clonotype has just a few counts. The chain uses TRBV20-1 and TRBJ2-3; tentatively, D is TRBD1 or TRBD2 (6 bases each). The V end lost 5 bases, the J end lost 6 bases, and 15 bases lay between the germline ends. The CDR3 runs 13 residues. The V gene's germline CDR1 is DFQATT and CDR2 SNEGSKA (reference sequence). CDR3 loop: CSAFNREADTQYF. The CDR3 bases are TGCAGTGCTTTCAACAGGGAGGCCGATACGCAGTATTTT.

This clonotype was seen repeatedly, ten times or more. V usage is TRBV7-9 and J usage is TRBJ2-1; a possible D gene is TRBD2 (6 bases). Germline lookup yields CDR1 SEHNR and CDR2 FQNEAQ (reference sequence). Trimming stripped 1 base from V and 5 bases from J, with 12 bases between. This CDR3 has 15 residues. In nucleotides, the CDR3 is TGTGCCAGCAGCTTAGGTGTAGCGGCCCACAATGAGCAGTTCTTC. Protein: CASSLGVAAHNEQFF.

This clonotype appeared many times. CDR3 sequence (DNA): TGTGCCAGCAGCGTAGTCGGGGCCTCTCAGGGGGAGACCCAGTACTTC. Translated, it gives CASSVVGASQGETQYF. The chain employs TRBV9 and TRBJ2-5, with D maybe TRBD1 (6 bases). Trimming removed 0 bases from V and 5 bases from J, with 17 bases in between. This CDR3 spans 16 amino acids. The germline V gene encodes CDR1 SGDLS and CDR2 YYNGEE.

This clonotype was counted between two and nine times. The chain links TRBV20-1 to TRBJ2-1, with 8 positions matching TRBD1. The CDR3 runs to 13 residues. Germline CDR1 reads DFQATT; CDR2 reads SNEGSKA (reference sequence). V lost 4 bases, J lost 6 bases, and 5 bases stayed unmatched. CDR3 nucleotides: TGCAGTGCTACGGGACAGGTACGCAATGAGCAGTTCTTC. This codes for CSATGQVRNEQFF.

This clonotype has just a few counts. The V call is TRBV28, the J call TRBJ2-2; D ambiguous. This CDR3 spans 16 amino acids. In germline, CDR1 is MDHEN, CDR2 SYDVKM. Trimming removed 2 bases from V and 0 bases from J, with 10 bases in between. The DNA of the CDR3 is TGTGCCAGCAGTTTAATGGGAAAAGCGAACACCGGGGAGCTGTTTTTT. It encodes CASSLMGKANTGELFF.

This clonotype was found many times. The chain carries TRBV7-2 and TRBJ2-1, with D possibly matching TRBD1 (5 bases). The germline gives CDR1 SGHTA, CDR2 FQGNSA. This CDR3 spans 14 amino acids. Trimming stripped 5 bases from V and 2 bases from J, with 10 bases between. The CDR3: CASSLRAAYNEQFF. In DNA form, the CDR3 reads TGTGCCAGCAGCCTCAGGGCGGCCTACAATGAGCAGTTCTTC.

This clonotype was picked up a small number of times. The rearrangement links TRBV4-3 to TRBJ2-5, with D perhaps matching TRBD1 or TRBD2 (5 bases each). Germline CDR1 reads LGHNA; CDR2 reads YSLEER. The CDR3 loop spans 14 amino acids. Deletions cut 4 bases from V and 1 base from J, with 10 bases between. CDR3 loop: CASSRDPIQETQYF. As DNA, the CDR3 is TGCGCCAGCAGCCGGGACCCCATCCAAGAGACCCAGTACTTC.

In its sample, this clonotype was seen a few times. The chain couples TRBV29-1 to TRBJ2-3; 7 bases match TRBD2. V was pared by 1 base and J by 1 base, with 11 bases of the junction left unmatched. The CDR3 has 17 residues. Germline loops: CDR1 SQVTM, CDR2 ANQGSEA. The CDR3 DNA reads TGCAGCGTTGAAGGTAATCGCGCGGGGGTAGGCACAGATACGCAGTATTTT. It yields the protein CSVEGNRAGVGTDTQYF.

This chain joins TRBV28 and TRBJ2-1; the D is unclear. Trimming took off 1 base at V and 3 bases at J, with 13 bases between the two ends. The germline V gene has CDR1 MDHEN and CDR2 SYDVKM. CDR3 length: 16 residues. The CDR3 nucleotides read TGTGCCAGCAGTTTATATAACGGAAAGAGCTACAATGAGCAGTTCTTC. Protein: CASSLYNGKSYNEQFF. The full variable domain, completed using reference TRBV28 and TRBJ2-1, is DVKVTQSSRYLVKRTGEKVFLECVQDMDHENMFWYRQDPGLGLRLIYFSYDVKMKEKGDIPEGYSVSREKKERFSLILESASTNQTSMYLCASSLYNGKSYNEQFFGPGTRLTVL.

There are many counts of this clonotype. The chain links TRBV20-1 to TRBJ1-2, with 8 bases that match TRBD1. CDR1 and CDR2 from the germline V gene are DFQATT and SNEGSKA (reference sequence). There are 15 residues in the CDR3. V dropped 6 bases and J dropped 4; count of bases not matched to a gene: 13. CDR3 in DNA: TGCAGTGCCGCCTCTGAGGGACAGGAGCCCTATGGCTACACCTTC. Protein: CSAASEGQEPYGYTF.

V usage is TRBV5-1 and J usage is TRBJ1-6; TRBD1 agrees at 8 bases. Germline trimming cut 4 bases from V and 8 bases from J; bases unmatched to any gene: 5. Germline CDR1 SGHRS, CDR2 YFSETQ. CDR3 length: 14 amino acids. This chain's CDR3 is CASSTDRVYSPLHF. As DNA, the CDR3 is TGCGCCAGCAGCACGGACAGGGTTTATTCACCCCTCCACTTT.

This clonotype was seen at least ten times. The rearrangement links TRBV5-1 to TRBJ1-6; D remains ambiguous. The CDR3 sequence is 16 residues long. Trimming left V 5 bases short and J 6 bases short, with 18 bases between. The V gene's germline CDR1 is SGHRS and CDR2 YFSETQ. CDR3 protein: CASSTVPPGLNSPLHF. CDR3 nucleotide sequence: TGCGCCAGCAGTACAGTCCCTCCTGGGCTTAATTCACCCCTCCACTTT.

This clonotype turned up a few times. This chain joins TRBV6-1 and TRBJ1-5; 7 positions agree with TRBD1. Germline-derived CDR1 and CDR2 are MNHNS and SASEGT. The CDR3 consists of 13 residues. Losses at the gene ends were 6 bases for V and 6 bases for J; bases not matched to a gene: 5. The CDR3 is CASSPNRGQPQHF. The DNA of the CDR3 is TGTGCCAGCAGCCCTAACAGGGGTCAGCCCCAGCATTTT.

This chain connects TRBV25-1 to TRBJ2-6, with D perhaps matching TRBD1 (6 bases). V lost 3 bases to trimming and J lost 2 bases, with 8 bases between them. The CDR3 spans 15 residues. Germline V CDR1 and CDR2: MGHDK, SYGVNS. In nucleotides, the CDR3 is TGTGCCAGCAGTGAGGGGACACCTGGGGCCAACGTCCTGACTTTC. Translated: CASSEGTPGANVLTF. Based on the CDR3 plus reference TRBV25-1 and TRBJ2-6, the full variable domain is EADIYQTPRYLVIGTGKKITLECSQTMGHDKMYWYQQDPGMELHLIHYSYGVNSTEKGDLSSESTVSRIRTEHFPLTLESARPSHTSQYLCASSEGTPGANVLTFGAGSRLTVL.

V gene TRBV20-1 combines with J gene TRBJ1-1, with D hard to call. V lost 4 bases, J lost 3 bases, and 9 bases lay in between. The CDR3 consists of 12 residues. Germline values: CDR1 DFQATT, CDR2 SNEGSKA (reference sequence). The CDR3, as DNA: TGCAGTGCTACCGACGGGGACACTGAAGCTTTCTTT. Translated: CSATDGDTEAFF.

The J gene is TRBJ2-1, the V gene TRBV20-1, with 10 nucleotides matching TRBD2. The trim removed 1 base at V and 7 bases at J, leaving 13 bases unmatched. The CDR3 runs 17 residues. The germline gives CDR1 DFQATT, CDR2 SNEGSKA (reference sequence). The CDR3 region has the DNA TGCAGTGCTAGAGGGTGGCTAGCGGGAGCCCCGGGGAATGAGCAGTTCTTC. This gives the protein CSARGWLAGAPGNEQFF.

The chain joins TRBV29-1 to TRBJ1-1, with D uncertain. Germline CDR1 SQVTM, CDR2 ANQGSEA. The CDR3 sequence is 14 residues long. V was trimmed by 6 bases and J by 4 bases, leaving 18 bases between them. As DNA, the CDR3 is TGCAGCGTGAGGATTGATGGAGGATCCACTGAAGCTTTCTTT. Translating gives CSVRIDGGSTEAFF.

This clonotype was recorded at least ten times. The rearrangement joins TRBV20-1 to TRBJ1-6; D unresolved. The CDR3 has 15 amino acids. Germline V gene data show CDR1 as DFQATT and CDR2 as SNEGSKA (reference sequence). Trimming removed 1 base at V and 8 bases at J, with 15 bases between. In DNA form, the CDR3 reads TGCAGTGCTAGAGGGACCGCCTTTATGGATTCACCCCTCCACTTT. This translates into CSARGTAFMDSPLHF.

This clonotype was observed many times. The CDR3 DNA reads TGTGCCAGCAGCCCCAGGGCGGGGGGTTCAGGCTACACCTTC. Translating gives CASSPRAGGSGYTF. This chain connects TRBV7-2 to TRBJ1-2; tentative D call: TRBD1 (5 bases). Trimming took off 5 bases at V and 8 bases at J, with 18 bases between the two ends. From germline, CDR1 is SGHTA and CDR2 FQGNSA. This CDR3 spans 14 amino acids. The whole variable domain, filled in from reference TRBV7-2 and TRBJ1-2, reads GAGVSQSPSNKVTEKGKDVELRCDPISGHTALYWYRQSLGQGLEFLIYFQGNSAPDKSGLPSDRFSAERTGGSVSTLTIQRTQQEDSAVYLCASSPRAGGSGYTFGSGTRLTVV.

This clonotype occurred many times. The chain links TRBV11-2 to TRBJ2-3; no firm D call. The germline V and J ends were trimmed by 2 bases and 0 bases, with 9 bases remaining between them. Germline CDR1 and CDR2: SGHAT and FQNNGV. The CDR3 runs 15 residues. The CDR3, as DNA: TGTGCCAGCAGCTTATGGAGTTCTAGCACAGATACGCAGTATTTT. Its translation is CASSLWSSSTDTQYF. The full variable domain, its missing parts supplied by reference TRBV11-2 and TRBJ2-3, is EAGVAQSPRYKIIEKRQSVAFWCNPISGHATLYWYQQILGQGPKLLIQFQNNGVVDDSQLPKDRFSAERLKGVDSTLKIQPAKLEDSAVYLCASSLWSSSTDTQYFGPGTRLTVL.

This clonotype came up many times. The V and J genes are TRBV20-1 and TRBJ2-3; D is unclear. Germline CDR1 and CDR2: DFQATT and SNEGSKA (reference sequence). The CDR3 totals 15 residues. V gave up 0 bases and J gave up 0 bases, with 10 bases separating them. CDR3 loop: CSARDLGISTDTQYF. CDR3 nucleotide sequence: TGCAGTGCTAGAGATCTGGGGATTAGCACAGATACGCAGTATTTT.

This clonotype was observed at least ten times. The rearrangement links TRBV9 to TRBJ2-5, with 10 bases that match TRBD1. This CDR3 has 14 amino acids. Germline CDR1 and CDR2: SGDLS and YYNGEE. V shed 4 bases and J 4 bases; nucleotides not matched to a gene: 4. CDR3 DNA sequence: TGTGCCAGCAGCTTGGGACAGGGGAGAGAGACCCAGTACTTC. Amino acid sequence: CASSLGQGRETQYF.

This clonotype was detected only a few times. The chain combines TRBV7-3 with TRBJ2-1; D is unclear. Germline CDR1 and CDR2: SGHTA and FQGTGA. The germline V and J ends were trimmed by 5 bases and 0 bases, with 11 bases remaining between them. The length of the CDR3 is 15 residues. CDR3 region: CASSPQASSYNEQFF. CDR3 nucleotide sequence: TGTGCCAGCAGCCCTCAAGCGAGCTCCTACAATGAGCAGTTCTTC.

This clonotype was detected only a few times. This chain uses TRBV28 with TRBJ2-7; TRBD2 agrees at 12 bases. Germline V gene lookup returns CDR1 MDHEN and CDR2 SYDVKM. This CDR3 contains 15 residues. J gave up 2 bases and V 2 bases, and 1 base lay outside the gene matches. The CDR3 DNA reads TGTGCCAGCAGTTTAGCTAGCGGGGGGGCCTACGAGCAGTACTTC. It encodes CASSLASGGAYEQYF.

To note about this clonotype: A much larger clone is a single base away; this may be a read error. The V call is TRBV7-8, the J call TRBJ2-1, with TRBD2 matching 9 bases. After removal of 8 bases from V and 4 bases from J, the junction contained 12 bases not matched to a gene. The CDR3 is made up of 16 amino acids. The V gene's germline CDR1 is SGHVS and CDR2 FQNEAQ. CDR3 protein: CASGTLTSGDYNEQFF. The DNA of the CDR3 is TGTGCCAGCGGCACCCTGACTAGCGGAGATTACAATGAGCAGTTCTTC.

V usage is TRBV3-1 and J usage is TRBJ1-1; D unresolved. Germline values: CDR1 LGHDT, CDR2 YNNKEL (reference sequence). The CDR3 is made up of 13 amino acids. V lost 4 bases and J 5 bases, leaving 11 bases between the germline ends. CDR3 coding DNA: TGTGCCAGCAGCCGGCCCATCGGGACTGAAGCTTTCTTT. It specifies CASSRPIGTEAFF.